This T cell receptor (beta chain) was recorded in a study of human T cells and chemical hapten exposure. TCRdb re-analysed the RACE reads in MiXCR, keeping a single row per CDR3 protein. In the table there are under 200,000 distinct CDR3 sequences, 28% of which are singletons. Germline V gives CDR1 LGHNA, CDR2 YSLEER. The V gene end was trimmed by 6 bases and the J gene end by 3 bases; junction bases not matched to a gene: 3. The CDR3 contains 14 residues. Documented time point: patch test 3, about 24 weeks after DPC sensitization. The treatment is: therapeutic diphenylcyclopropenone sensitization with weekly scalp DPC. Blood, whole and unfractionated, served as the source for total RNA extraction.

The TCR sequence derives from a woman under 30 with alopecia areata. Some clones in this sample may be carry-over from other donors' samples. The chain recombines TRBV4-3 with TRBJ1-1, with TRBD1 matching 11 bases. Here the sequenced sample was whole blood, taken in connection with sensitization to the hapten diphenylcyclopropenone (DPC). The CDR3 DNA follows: TGCGCCAGCAGAAGGGACAGGGGGTACACTGAAGCTTTCTTT. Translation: CASRRDRGYTEAFF.